The rows below give T cell receptor beta chains drawn from one sample of a study of T cell responses to AZD1222 COVID-19 vaccine. Produced via immunoSEQ multiplex PCR; TCRdb's table is partial and in-frame only. This sample yields some 150,000 clones, of which more than 85% are seen a single time; about 7% belongs to the top ten. The source was peripheral blood, collected after recovery from COVID-19. These receptors were taken from an adult who had recovered from COVID-19. Each CDR3 is given with its conserved first and last residue. Each record gives: J gene, D gene, clone size, V gene, CDR3 DNA, CDR3 protein. A D gene is named only where the DNA matches it firmly. Part of the rows lack a size; the others show once, few, many or a class for expanded clones.

>TRBJ2-4|TRBD2|-|TRBV27
TGTGCCAGCAGTTTACAACCGGGGAGGGCCCGAGCCAAAAACATTCAGTACTTC
CASSLQPGRARAKNIQYF
>TRBJ1-2|TRBD1|-|TRBV6-2/TRBV6-3
TGTGCCAGCAGTTACATTGGGACAGGGGCCTATGGCTACACCTTC
CASSYIGTGAYGYTF
>TRBJ2-7|-|-|TRBV5-4
TGTGCCAGCAGCTACCGGACAAATCTATACGAGCAGTACTTC
CASSYRTNLYEQYF
>TRBJ2-5|TRBD2|-|TRBV5-1
TGCGCCAGCAGCGGACTAGCGGGGGCTGAGACCCAGTACTTC
CASSGLAGAETQYF
>TRBJ2-3|TRBD2|-|TRBV6-2/TRBV6-3
TGTGCCAGCAGTTACGGGGTAGCGGGGGGCACAGATACGCAGTATTTT
CASSYGVAGGTDTQYF
>TRBJ2-1|-|-|TRBV10-2
TGCGCCAGCAGTGACTTGGCGGAACTAATCTACAATGAGCAGTTCTTC
CASSDLAELIYNEQFF
>TRBJ1-1|-|-|TRBV4-3
TGCGCCAGCAGCCAAGTTGGAGGGGGAGCCACTGAAGCTTTCTTT
CASSQVGGGATEAFF
>TRBJ1-5|-|-|TRBV2
TGTGCCAGCCAAACAGGGTTATTCAGTAATCAGCCCCAGCATTTT
CASQTGLFSNQPQHF
>TRBJ1-6|TRBD1|-|TRBV6-5
TGTGCCAGCAGGCCCGGGACAGGGGATTCACCCCTCCACTTT
CASRPGTGDSPLHF
>TRBJ2-2|TRBD1|-|TRBV6-5
TGTGCCAGCAGCGGGGGACAGGGGGCCGGGGAGCTGTTTTTT
CASSGGQGAGELFF
>TRBJ1-1|-|-|TRBV20-1
TGCAGTGCTAGTCAGCCCGGCTCTAGGCTGAACACTGAAGCTTTCTTT
CSASQPGSRLNTEAFF
>TRBJ1-1|TRBD1|-|TRBV5-5
TGTGCCAGCAGGTACGACAGGGGTACTGAAGCTTTCTTT
CASRYDRGTEAFF
>TRBJ1-4|-|-|TRBV19
TGTGCCAGTAGTTTGGTCTCAACTAATGAAAAACTGTTTTTT
CASSLVSTNEKLFF
>TRBJ2-3|TRBD2|-|TRBV19
TGTGCCAGTAGTATAGGGACTAGCCCAGATACGCAGTATTTT
CASSIGTSPDTQYF
>TRBJ1-1|-|-|TRBV6-5
TGTGCCAGCAGGAACACTGAAGCTTTCTTT
CASRNTEAFF
>TRBJ1-1|-|-|TRBV5-1
TGCGCCAGCAGTCCGGGGGTGCTGAACACTGAAGCTTTCTTT
CASSPGVLNTEAFF
>TRBJ2-1|-|-|TRBV11-2
TGTGCCAGCACCTTTGATGGGAGCTCCTACAATGAGCAGTTCTTC
CASTFDGSSYNEQFF
>TRBJ2-5|TRBD2|-|TRBV28
TGTGTCCCTAGCGGGAGGGAGTGTGAAGAGACCCAGTACTTC
CVPSGRECEETQYF
>TRBJ1-4|-|-|TRBV5-1
TGCGCCAGCAGCAGGAACCCCTCAACTAATGAAAAACTGTTTTTT
CASSRNPSTNEKLFF
>TRBJ2-5|TRBD2|-|TRBV6-5
TGTGCCAGTAGGAGGGAGGGAGAGACCCAGTACTTC
CASRREGETQYF
>TRBJ2-4|-|-|TRBV15
TGTGCCACCAGCGTACAGCTAGCCAAAAACATTCAGTACTTC
CATSVQLAKNIQYF
>TRBJ2-2|-|many|TRBV24-1
TGTGCCACCAGTGATTATCCAGGGACCGGGGAGCTGTTTTTT
CATSDYPGTGELFF
>TRBJ1-1|-|-|TRBV5-6
TGTGCCAGCAGCGCATTGGTGCAGGGCGCCCACACTGAAGCTTTCTTT
CASSALVQGAHTEAFF
>TRBJ1-2|-|-|TRBV7-6
TGTGCCAGCAGCCTAGACAGGTCCTATGGCTACACCTTC
CASSLDRSYGYTF
>TRBJ2-7|-|-|TRBV6-6
TGTGCCAGCAGTTACCGGCAGGGGCCATACGAGCAGTACTTC
CASSYRQGPYEQYF
>TRBJ2-5|TRBD1|-|TRBV4-2
TGTGCCAGCAGCCAAATCACCGACAGGGAAGAGACCCAGTACTTC
CASSQITDREETQYF
>TRBJ2-4|TRBD1|-|TRBV28
TGTGCCAGCAGTCGGGACAGAACGGACATTCAGTACTTC
CASSRDRTDIQYF
>TRBJ2-7|TRBD1|-|TRBV7-6
TGTGCCAGCAGCCGGGACAGACGCGAGCAGTACTTC
CASSRDRREQYF
>TRBJ2-7|TRBD2|-|TRBV2
TGTGCCAGCAGTGAAGAAGCGGGGGCCGTCTACGAGCAGTACTTC
CASSEEAGAVYEQYF
>TRBJ2-7|-|-|TRBV27
TGTGCCAGCATAAGAGGCGGGGAGCAGTACTTC
CASIRGGEQYF
>TRBJ1-2|-|-|TRBV7-9
TGTGCCAGCAGCCGGGGCAGCGATTATGGCTACACCTTC
CASSRGSDYGYTF
>TRBJ2-3|TRBD1|few|TRBV15
TGTGCCACCAGTCCATTTCGACAGGGGGCCGTAACGCAGTATTTT
CATSPFRQGAVTQYF
>TRBJ2-3|TRBD2|-|TRBV3-1/TRBV3-2
TGTGCCAGCAGCCGGCAGCGGGGGGCCGCAGATACGCAGTATTTT
CASSRQRGAADTQYF
>TRBJ2-7|-|-|TRBV21-1
TGTGCCAGCAGCTTCACAGGGAGGAGCGCCTCCTACGAGCAGTACTTC
CASSFTGRSASYEQYF
>TRBJ1-5|TRBD1|-|TRBV18
TGTGCCAGCTCCCTTGGACAGGGAGTGCAGCCCCAGCATTTT
CASSLGQGVQPQHF
>TRBJ1-2|-|-|TRBV30
TGTGCCTGGAGTTTGGTGGAGAACTATGGCTACACCTTC
CAWSLVENYGYTF
>TRBJ2-2|-|-|TRBV5-1
TGCGCCAGCAGCCCTCTAGGGAACACCGGGGAGCTGTTTTTT
CASSPLGNTGELFF
>TRBJ1-2|-|-|TRBV9
TGTGCCAGCAGCGTAGCTTCCGCGGCCGACTATGGCTACACCTTC
CASSVASAADYGYTF
>TRBJ2-5|TRBD1|few|TRBV6-5
TGTGCCAGCAGTTACAAACCAGGGACAGTGGAGACCCAGTACTTC
CASSYKPGTVETQYF
>TRBJ1-3|-|few|TRBV29-1
TGCAGCGCCACCTTTGATAACAAGCGCTCTGGAAACACCATATATTTT
CSATFDNKRSGNTIYF